Presented here are 9 T cell receptor beta chains from one specimen sequenced in a study of cytomegalovirus exposure and HLA in healthy donors. With 60 Vbeta and 13 Jbeta primers, the PCR was carried out. The assay was immunoSEQ multiplex PCR, and TCRdb's table has in-frame clones only and misses some. The sample consists of 150,000 to 200,000 clones, 60% to 75% of them appearing once. The material sequenced was PBMCs. The origin of the receptors is a woman aged 45-60 years in good health and CMV-seropositive.

This clone appeared a single time. The chain couples TRBV7-9 to TRBJ1-4, with D perhaps matching TRBD1 (6 bases). Between the trimmed V and J ends, which lost 5 bases and 3 bases, there was a span of 13 bases. CDR1 SEHNR and CDR2 FQNEAQ come from the germline V gene (reference sequence). The CDR3 is 15 residues long. The CDR3 region has the DNA TGTGCCAGCAGCCCCACAGGGTCCTCTAATGAAAAACTGTTTTTT. The encoded protein is CASSPTGSSNEKLFF.

The chain joins TRBV25-1 to TRBJ2-1; no clear D gene. The CDR3 runs 14 residues. V lost 4 bases and J 5 bases, leaving 12 bases between the germline ends. From germline, CDR1 is MGHDK and CDR2 SYGVNS. The chain's CDR3 is CASSALFRDNEQFF. Here the CDR3 DNA reads TGTGCCAGCAGTGCTTTATTCCGGGACAATGAGCAGTTCTTC.

This chain's CDR3 is CSVEKAGVGWGEAFF. Written as DNA, the CDR3 is TGCAGCGTTGAAAAGGCCGGGGTCGGGTGGGGTGAAGCTTTCTTT. The rearrangement uses TRBV29-1 and TRBJ1-1; D is unresolved. There are 15 residues in the CDR3. V was cut by 2 bases and J by 7 bases, with 20 bases left in between. CDR1 and CDR2 from the germline V gene are SQVTM and ANQGSEA.

This sequence joins TRBV7-9 and TRBJ2-5, with 7 nucleotides matching TRBD2. The CDR3 has 15 amino acids. Germline assignment: CDR1 SEHNR and CDR2 FQNEAQ (reference sequence). Germline trimming cut 5 bases from V and 2 bases from J; bases unmatched to any gene: 8. The CDR3 nucleotides are TGTGCCAGCAGCAAATCCGGGGGGTCTCAAGAGACCCAGTACTTC. Encoded protein: CASSKSGGSQETQYF. The full variable domain, its missing parts supplied by reference TRBV7-9 and TRBJ2-5, is DTGVSQNPRHKITKRGQNVTFRCDPISEHNRLYWYRQTLGQGPEFLTYFQNEAQLEKSRLLSDRFSAERPKGSFSTLEIQRTEQGDSAMYLCASSKSGGSQETQYFGPGTRLLVL.

This clone was counted a single time. The chain is built from TRBV2 and TRBJ1-6; TRBD1 might be the D (5 bases). Trimming shortened V by 5 bases and J by 0 bases, and 14 bases separated the two germline ends. Germline CDR1 is SNHLY and CDR2 is FYNNEI. CDR3 length equals 17 residues. CDR3 bases: TGTGCCAGCAGTTTGGTGGGGGGGAGCTCCTATAATTCACCCCTCCACTTT. This translates into CASSLVGGSSYNSPLHF.

V is TRBV29-1 and J is TRBJ1-1, with D tentatively TRBD1 (6 bases). V shed 3 bases and J shed 4 bases, with 6 bases lying between them. This CDR3 has 11 residues. Germline loops: CDR1 SQVTM, CDR2 ANQGSEA. The CDR3 loop reads CSVDRGTEAFF. In nucleotides, the CDR3 is TGCAGCGTTGACAGGGGCACTGAAGCTTTCTTT.

This clone appeared a single time. This rearrangement joins TRBV9 to TRBJ2-1, with TRBD1 matching over 7 bases. V shed 3 bases and J 7 bases; nucleotides not matched to a gene: 4. The CDR3 has 13 residues. Germline V gene lookup returns CDR1 SGDLS and CDR2 YYNGEE. The chain's CDR3 is CASSGLTGNEQFF. The CDR3, as DNA: TGTGCCAGCAGCGGACTGACAGGGAATGAGCAGTTCTTC.

V and J are TRBV2 and TRBJ2-5; possible D gene TRBD1, 6 bases. V lost 8 bases and J lost 0, with 13 bases in between. CDR3 size: 14 residues. Germline CDR1 and CDR2: SNHLY and FYNNEI. The CDR3 spells CASSAQGYQETQYF. The CDR3 bases are TGTGCCAGCTCTGCGCAGGGGTACCAAGAGACCCAGTACTTC.

This clone was seen a few times. The V and J genes are TRBV7-2 and TRBJ2-1, with D perhaps matching TRBD1 (6 bases). Trimming pared 2 bases from V and 5 bases from J, leaving 10 bases between. This CDR3 is built from 14 residues. Germline lookup yields CDR1 SGHTA and CDR2 FQGNSA. The CDR3 nucleotides read TGTGCCAGCAGCTTAAACAGGGTGCACAATGAGCAGTTCTTC. This codes for CASSLNRVHNEQFF. Variable domain in full (rest from reference TRBV7-2 and TRBJ2-1): GAGVSQSPSNKVTEKGKDVELRCDPISGHTALYWYRQSLGQGLEFLIYFQGNSAPDKSGLPSDRFSAERTGGSVSTLTIQRTQQEDSAVYLCASSLNRVHNEQFFGPGTRLTVL.